These 2 T cell receptor beta chains share one sample of origin, sequenced in a study of Ad26.COV2.S vaccination and SARS-CoV-2 variants. Treatment: roughly 18 received Ad26.COV2.S at low or high dose, single or two shots; about 5 received placebo; per-sample allocation not given. It was on day 63 after the first vaccine or placebo injection that samples were taken. Libraries were prepared by immunoSEQ multiplex PCR; TCRdb keeps only in-frame clonotypes and omits some of them. The sample has 400,000 to 450,000 clones, about nine tenths seen once. Specimen: peripheral blood, collected in a trial of Ad26.COV2.S vaccine versus placebo. The source of these receptors is a person between 18 and 59 years old who received the Ad26.COV2.S COVID-19 vaccine or a placebo.

The V and J genes are TRBV24-1 and TRBJ1-4; D ambiguous. Germline V gene sequence: CDR1 KGHDR, CDR2 SFDVKD. The CDR3 contains 15 residues. The CDR3 sequence: CSEERRYLKDEKLFF. The CDR3 DNA sequence: TGTTCAGAGGAACGCAGGTACCTGAAGGATGAAAAACTGTTTTTT.

The V and J genes are TRBV4-1 and TRBJ2-1, with D perhaps TRBD2 (6 bases). This CDR3 spans 16 amino acids. From germline, CDR1 is MGHRA and CDR2 YSYEKL. The germline V and J ends were trimmed by 4 bases and 6 bases, with 19 bases remaining between them. CDR3 loop: CASSPLVASVGNEQFF. The CDR3 nucleotides read TGCGCCAGCAGCCCTCTGGTGGCTAGCGTAGGCAATGAGCAGTTCTTC.